Below, 26 T cell receptor beta chains from the same sample are listed, as sequenced in a study of graft-versus-host responses after intestinal transplantation. Measured with immunoSEQ multiplex PCR; TCRdb has only the in-frame clones, and not every one. This sample has more than 95,000 clones, with roughly 90% found just once. No antigen has been assigned to these receptors. The input for sequencing was unstimulated CD4+ T cells sorted from spleen or lymph node cells, taken before intestinal transplant. The receptor set was obtained from a human donor who received an intestinal transplant.

The V call is TRBV9, the J call TRBJ1-6; 8 positions agree with TRBD1. After removal of 4 bases from V and 4 bases from J, the junction contained 7 bases not matched to a gene. This CDR3 spans 16 amino acids. The germline V gene has CDR1 SGDLS and CDR2 YYNGEE. DNA for the CDR3: TGTGCCAGCAGCCCAGGGGGCTGGGGGTATAATTCACCCCTCCACTTT. Amino acids: CASSPGGWGYNSPLHF.

This rearrangement joins TRBV6-5 to TRBJ2-4, with 8 positions matching TRBD2. Germline V gives CDR1 MNHEY, CDR2 SVGAGI. CDR3 length: 16 residues. The V gene end was trimmed by 4 bases and the J gene end by 8 bases; junction bases not matched to a gene: 13. The CDR3 here is CASSSRVAGKKDIQYF. The CDR3 nucleotides are TGTGCCAGCAGTTCCCGGGTAGCGGGGAAGAAAGACATTCAGTACTTC.

The chain couples TRBV21-1 to TRBJ1-6. TRBV21-1 is a listed pseudogene. This CDR3 is built from 13 residues. In nucleotides, the CDR3 is TGTGCCACCGGGGGGACTGATAATTCACCCCTCCACTTT. Translated: CATGGTDNSPLHF.

This CDR3 is CASSSRLGQETQYF. In DNA form, the CDR3 reads TGTGCCAGCAGCTCGAGACTAGGGCAAGAGACCCAGTACTTC. The V call is TRBV11-2, the J call TRBJ2-5; D might be TRBD2 (6 bases). The CDR3 spans 14 residues. Germline CDR1 reads SGHAT; CDR2 reads FQNNGV. V lost 4 bases, J lost 2 bases, and 11 bases lay in between.

V and J are TRBV6-1 and TRBJ2-3; D unclear. Between the trimmed V and J ends, which lost 6 bases and 3 bases, there was a span of 10 bases. This CDR3 has 13 residues. Germline assignment: CDR1 MNHNS and CDR2 SASEGT. The CDR3 region has the DNA TGTGCCAGCAGGTGGTTCAGAACAGATACGCAGTATTTT. This translates into CASRWFRTDTQYF.

The chain combines TRBV5-1 with TRBJ2-7; 10 bases are shared with TRBD2. The germline V gene encodes CDR1 SGHRS and CDR2 YFSETQ. The CDR3 is made up of 18 amino acids. J gave up 0 bases and V 1 base, and 10 bases lay outside the gene matches. CDR3 loop: CASSLLASGSINSYEQYF. DNA of the CDR3: TGCGCCAGCAGCTTGCTAGCTAGCGGGAGCATAAACTCCTACGAGCAGTACTTC.

The genes are TRBV19 and TRBJ2-3; tentative D call: TRBD1 (5 bases). Germline V gene lookup returns CDR1 LNHDA and CDR2 SQIVND (reference sequence). V was trimmed by 4 bases and J by 4 bases, leaving 15 bases between them. The CDR3 spans 15 residues. CDR3 in amino acids: CASSKGPITADTQYF. CDR3 nucleotides: TGTGCCAGTAGTAAGGGGCCGATCACAGCAGATACGCAGTATTTT.

The CDR3 DNA sequence: TGTGCCAGCAGCGTGGACGGGAGGGGGGAGACCCAGTACTTC. Translated: CASSVDGRGETQYF. This rearrangement joins TRBV9 to TRBJ2-5; 8 bases agree with TRBD2. The V gene end was trimmed by 2 bases and the J gene end by 5 bases; junction bases not matched to a gene: 5. This CDR3 comprises 14 residues. Germline values: CDR1 SGDLS, CDR2 YYNGEE.

This clone was observed once. The chain joins TRBV5-1 to TRBJ1-5; the D gene is possibly TRBD1 (6 bases). Deletions cut 4 bases from V and 4 bases from J, with 18 bases between. Germline V gene sequence: CDR1 SGHRS, CDR2 YFSETQ. CDR3 length: 16 residues. This chain's CDR3 is CASSPGTGTGNQPQHF. The CDR3 bases are TGCGCCAGCAGCCCCGGAACAGGGACGGGTAATCAGCCCCAGCATTTT.

The chain uses TRBV18 and TRBJ1-6, with D possibly matching TRBD1 (5 bases). V lost 3 bases and J 14 bases, leaving 20 bases between the germline ends. CDR1 and CDR2 from the germline V gene are KGHSH and LQKENI. The CDR3 length is 15 residues. CDR3: CASSPTGRVTPSLHF. The CDR3 region has the DNA TGTGCCAGCTCACCGACGGGACGGGTCACCCCATCCCTCCACTTT.

The V and J genes are TRBV6-1 and TRBJ2-7; 10 bases line up with TRBD2. CDR1 MNHNS and CDR2 SASEGT come from the germline V gene. V lost 6 bases, J lost 1 base, and 6 bases stayed unmatched. This CDR3 spans 15 amino acids. CDR3 bases: TGTGCCAGCAGGGCCAATAGCGGGGGGTCCTACGAGCAGTACTTC. Translating gives CASRANSGGSYEQYF.

Written as DNA, the CDR3 is TGTGCCAGCAGCCCCGGTGAAGGGAGAAATACGCAGTATTTT. It yields the protein CASSPGEGRNTQYF. The chain links TRBV21-1 to TRBJ2-3; the DNA was not used to check the table's D call, TRBD2. TRBV21-1 is a known pseudogene. The CDR3 length is 14 residues.

The CDR3 loop is CASSGSVQDTQYF. DNA for the CDR3: TGTGCCAGTAGCGGGAGCGTACAAGATACGCAGTATTTT. The chain combines TRBV6-1 with TRBJ2-3; 9 bases map to TRBD2. The CDR3 runs to 13 residues. Germline V CDR1 and CDR2: MNHNS, SASEGT. Germline trimming cut 9 bases from V and 5 bases from J; bases unmatched to any gene: 6.

The chain is built from TRBV6-1 and TRBJ2-1; maybe TRBD2 (5 bases). The CDR3 covers 13 residues. Germline lookup yields CDR1 MNHNS and CDR2 SASEGT. The germline V and J ends were trimmed by 7 bases and 6 bases, with 13 bases remaining between them. The CDR3 protein is CASTRAYPNEQFF. DNA of the CDR3: TGTGCCAGCACGAGGGCCTACCCCAATGAGCAGTTCTTC.

The chain employs TRBV27 and TRBJ2-1, with TRBD1 matching over 7 bases. V shed 3 bases, J shed 2 bases, and the junction held 7 bases outside the gene matches. The V gene's germline CDR1 is MNHEY and CDR2 SMNVEV (reference sequence). The CDR3 is 16 amino acids. The CDR3 nucleotides are TGTGCCAGCAGTTTGAGGGGGCCCCCGACCTACAATGAGCAGTTCTTC. Its protein is CASSLRGPPTYNEQFF.

This clone was seen once. The chain links TRBV2 to TRBJ1-5, with 7 bases that match TRBD1. J gave up 1 base and V 4 bases, and 4 bases lay outside the gene matches. The germline V gene encodes CDR1 SNHLY and CDR2 FYNNEI. CDR3 length equals 15 residues. The CDR3 DNA is TGTGCCAGCAGTGGACAGGGAGCGAGCAATCAGCCCCAGCATTTT. Protein: CASSGQGASNQPQHF.

This chain uses TRBV10-3 with TRBJ1-6; tentatively, D is TRBD1 (5 bases). The CDR3 totals 18 residues. Per germline, CDR1 ENHRY and CDR2 SYGVKD. Deletions cut 6 bases from V and 7 bases from J, with 25 bases between. The CDR3, as DNA: TGTGCCATCAGCAACCCGGGACTCGGGAGCGTTGTCAATTCACCCCTCCACTTT. Translating gives CAISNPGLGSVVNSPLHF.

The genes are TRBV10-3 and TRBJ2-3; tentatively, D is TRBD2 (6 bases). Trimming took 5 bases from V and 3 from J, leaving 9 bases between them. In germline, CDR1 is ENHRY, CDR2 SYGVKD. The CDR3 loop spans 13 amino acids. The CDR3 DNA reads as TGTGCCATCAGTACTGGGGGGACAGATACGCAGTATTTT. Amino acids: CAISTGGTDTQYF.

The chain recombines TRBV5-1 with TRBJ2-3, with a tentative D call TRBD1 (6 bases). Between the trimmed V and J ends, which lost 4 bases and 0 bases, there was a span of 15 bases. The germline V gene encodes CDR1 SGHRS and CDR2 YFSETQ. This CDR3 has 16 amino acids. CDR3 sequence (DNA): TGCGCCAGCAGCATCGGGGACATCCACAGCACAGATACGCAGTATTTT. The encoded protein is CASSIGDIHSTDTQYF.

The chain uses TRBV4-1 and TRBJ2-5, with D unresolved. The germline CDR1 and CDR2 sequences are MGHRA and YSYEKL. The ends were cut back, 1 base at V and 0 bases at J, with 6 bases in the middle. The length of the CDR3 is 14 residues. The CDR3 bases are TGCGCCAGCAGCCAAGCCAGCAACCAAGAGACCCAGTACTTC. It codes for CASSQASNQETQYF.

The rearrangement uses TRBV5-1 and TRBJ2-3, with 13 bases that match TRBD2. The junction had 3 bases not matched to a gene; V was cut back by 5 bases and J by 6 bases. Germline values: CDR1 SGHRS, CDR2 YFSETQ. The CDR3 runs to 14 residues. For the CDR3, the DNA is TGCGCCAGCAGAACGACTAGCGGGAGGGATACGCAGTATTTT. Translated: CASRTTSGRDTQYF.

J is TRBJ2-7 and V is TRBV9, with 10 bases that match TRBD2. This CDR3 region has 20 residues. J gave up 3 bases and V 3 bases, and 21 bases lay outside the gene matches. Germline V CDR1 and CDR2: SGDLS, YYNGEE. The CDR3: CASSEGIRTSGLPPRYEQYF. The CDR3 DNA is TGTGCCAGCAGCGAAGGTATAAGGACTAGCGGCCTCCCACCCCGCTACGAGCAGTACTTC.

The V call is TRBV9, the J call TRBJ2-3, with 9 positions matching TRBD2. CDR1 SGDLS and CDR2 YYNGEE come from the germline V gene. Germline trimming cut 0 bases from V and 5 bases from J; bases unmatched to any gene: 4. This CDR3 is 15 amino acids long. CDR3 sequence (DNA): TGTGCCAGCAGCGTAGCGGGCGGGAGGGGAGATACGCAGTATTTT. Protein product: CASSVAGGRGDTQYF.

The chain carries TRBV19 and TRBJ1-5; D remains unclear. This CDR3 contains 14 residues. V was shortened by 5 bases and J by 5 bases, with 13 bases between the two germline ends. From germline, CDR1 is LNHDA and CDR2 SQIVND (reference sequence). The DNA of the CDR3 is TGTGCCAGTAGTGTTACAGTTTCCTATCAGCCCCAGCATTTT. Its protein is CASSVTVSYQPQHF.

The chain joins TRBV29-1 to TRBJ2-2, with D uncertain. The length of the CDR3 is 14 residues. V was pared by 5 bases and J by 2 bases, with 12 bases between. Germline CDR1 is SQVTM and CDR2 is ANQGSEA. This CDR3 reads CSVLRQDNTGELFF. CDR3 sequence (DNA): TGCAGCGTTCTTAGGCAGGACAACACCGGGGAGCTGTTTTTT.

The chain has TRBV4-1 and TRBJ1-6; TRBD1 might be the D (5 bases). CDR1 MGHRA and CDR2 YSYEKL come from the germline V gene. V was pared by 5 bases and J by 11 bases, with 25 bases between. This CDR3 has 17 amino acids. The CDR3: CASSNTRDRSRRPPLHF. The DNA of the CDR3 is TGCGCCAGCAGCAATACGCGGGACCGGTCTCGGCGCCCACCCCTCCACTTT.